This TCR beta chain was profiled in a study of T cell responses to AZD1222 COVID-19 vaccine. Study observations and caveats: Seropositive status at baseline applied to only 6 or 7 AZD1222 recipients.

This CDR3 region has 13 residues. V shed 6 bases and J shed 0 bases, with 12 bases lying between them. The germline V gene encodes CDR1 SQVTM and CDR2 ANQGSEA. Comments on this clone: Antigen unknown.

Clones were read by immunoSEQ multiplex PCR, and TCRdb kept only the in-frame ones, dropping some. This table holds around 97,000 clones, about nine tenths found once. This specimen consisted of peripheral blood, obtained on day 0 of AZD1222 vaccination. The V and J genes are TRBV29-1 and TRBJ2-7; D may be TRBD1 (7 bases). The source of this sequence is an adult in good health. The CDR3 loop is CSVGGTASYEQYF. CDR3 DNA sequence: TGCAGCGTGGGCGGGACAGCCTCCTACGAGCAGTACTTC.